The 17 T cell receptor beta chains below were found in one sample sequenced in a study of response to subunit inactivated influenza vaccine. TCRdb processed the RT-PCR reads anew with MiXCR; each CDR3 protein has one entry. The table includes hundreds of thousands of distinct CDR3 sequences, roughly 15% detected once. The sequencing used PBMCs from blood, collected 14 days before vaccination. Receptors originate from a man aged 45-65 years who received an inactivated influenza vaccine.

The chain couples TRBV4-2 to TRBJ2-3; maybe TRBD2 (6 bases). CDR3 length equals 17 residues. Trimming removed 4 bases at V and 2 bases at J, with 19 bases between. CDR1 LGHNA and CDR2 YNFKEQ come from the germline V gene. DNA for the CDR3: TGTGCCAGCAGCCGAGCTCACTTAGCGGAGTACACAGATACGCAGTATTTT. This gives the protein CASSRAHLAEYTDTQYF.

This clonotype has ten or more counts. J is TRBJ2-4 and V is TRBV12-3 or TRBV12-4; D unresolved. V lost 5 bases and J 13 bases, leaving 12 bases between the germline ends. The CDR3 contains 11 residues. CDR3 sequence (DNA): TGTGCCAGCAGTCACACGGACCTCCAGTACTTC. Encoded protein: CASSHTDLQYF.

The CDR3 bases are TGTGCCAGCAGCTTAGAGAGGTCTGGCTACACAGATACGCAGTATTTT. It specifies CASSLERSGYTDTQYF. This rearrangement joins TRBV7-2 to TRBJ2-3; D is uncertain. The germline V gene encodes CDR1 SGHTA and CDR2 FQGNSA. V was cut by 1 base and J by 2 bases, with 13 bases left in between. The CDR3 is made up of 16 amino acids.

This clonotype was detected only a few times. This chain joins TRBV20-1 and TRBJ2-3; D gene ambiguous. V lost 3 bases to trimming and J lost 2 bases, with 9 bases between them. CDR3 size: 13 residues. Looked up from germline, CDR1 is DFQATT and CDR2 is SNEGSKA (reference sequence). In DNA form, the CDR3 reads TGCAGTGCTAGCAGGTATTCCACAGATACGCAGTATTTT. Translating it yields CSASRYSTDTQYF.

This clonotype was observed a handful of times. The chain employs TRBV12-3 or TRBV12-4 and TRBJ2-1; D unclear. This CDR3 has 14 residues. V was pared by 3 bases and J by 4 bases, with 10 bases between. The CDR3 here is CASSFRSVYNEQFF. As DNA, the CDR3 is TGTGCCAGCAGTTTTCGCAGCGTATACAATGAGCAGTTCTTC.

This clonotype was seen repeatedly, ten times or more. The genes are TRBV20-1 and TRBJ2-5; TRBD1 aligns across 7 bases. CDR1 and CDR2 (germline): DFQATT, SNEGSKA (reference sequence). V was clipped by 3 bases and J by 11 bases; unmatched bases: 18. This CDR3 has 15 residues. The CDR3 DNA is TGCAGTGCTAGGGAGGACAGGCGTCTCCAGGGGGATCAGTACTTC. Its translation: CSAREDRRLQGDQYF.

This clonotype was detected only a few times. The rearrangement joins TRBV7-8 to TRBJ1-4; TRBD1 matches 9 bases. The germline V gene has CDR1 SGHVS and CDR2 FQNEAQ. The CDR3 consists of 15 residues. V lost 5 bases and J lost 5; bases outside the gene matches: 6. The CDR3 region is CASSPGTGKNEKLFF. CDR3 in DNA: TGTGCCAGCAGCCCTGGGACAGGGAAAAATGAAAAACTGTTTTTT.

The J gene is TRBJ2-1, the V gene TRBV7-9; a possible D gene is TRBD1 (6 bases). Germline CDR1 is SEHNR and CDR2 is FQNEAQ (reference sequence). This CDR3 has 15 residues. Trimming took 3 bases from V and 6 from J, leaving 15 bases between them. CDR3 loop: CASSLGPGHGNEQFF. The DNA of the CDR3 is TGTGCCAGCAGCTTGGGTCCGGGACATGGCAATGAGCAGTTCTTC.

The CDR3 loop reads CASSNGAYNEQFF. The CDR3 DNA is TGTGCCAGCAGCAACGGTGCCTACAATGAGCAGTTCTTC. The rearrangement uses TRBV7-8 and TRBJ2-1; D is uncertain. There are 13 residues in the CDR3. CDR1 and CDR2 from the germline V gene are SGHVS and FQNEAQ. V dropped 5 bases and J dropped 2 bases, with 7 bases sitting between them.

This clonotype occurred a few times. The rearrangement uses TRBV6-2 or TRBV6-3 and TRBJ2-5; tentative D call: TRBD2 (5 bases). V lost 7 bases to trimming and J lost 2 bases, with 11 bases between them. CDR3 length: 13 amino acids. Looked up from germline, CDR1 is MNHEY and CDR2 is SVGEGT. The CDR3 nucleotides are TGTGCCAGCACTATGAGGGTTCAAGAGACCCAGTACTTC. Translated: CASTMRVQETQYF.

The J gene is TRBJ2-2, the V gene TRBV18; D uncertain. Per the germline V gene, CDR1 is KGHSH and CDR2 is LQKENI. V shed 8 bases and J shed 1 base, with 11 bases lying between them. CDR3 length equals 14 residues. In nucleotides, the CDR3 is TGTGCCAGCAACGGGTTTCGGAACACCGGGGAGCTGTTTTTT. Translation: CASNGFRNTGELFF.

This clonotype came up a few times. The chain has TRBV20-1 and TRBJ2-5, with TRBD1 matching 10 bases. The J segment lost 4 bases and the V segment lost 2 bases, leaving 10 bases of the junction unmatched. Germline CDR1 and CDR2: DFQATT and SNEGSKA (reference sequence). The CDR3 covers 16 residues. Here the CDR3 reads CSARPFRQGATETQYF. The CDR3, as DNA: TGCAGTGCTAGACCCTTTAGACAGGGGGCAACAGAGACCCAGTACTTC.

This clonotype has a handful of counts. The V gene is TRBV5-1, the J gene TRBJ2-7, with D uncertain. Germline loops: CDR1 SGHRS, CDR2 YFSETQ. The length of the CDR3 is 15 residues. With 4 bases removed from V and 3 bases from J, the gap between germline ends came to 17 bases. The DNA for the CDR3 is TGCGCCAGCAGCCGGAAGACGCCTACTCTCTACGAGCAGTACTTC. Its translation: CASSRKTPTLYEQYF.

This clonotype was recorded at least ten times. The rearrangement uses TRBV12-3 or TRBV12-4 and TRBJ2-1; TRBD2 matches 10 bases. V lost 5 bases to trimming and J lost 8 bases; unmatched junction nucleotides: 9. CDR3 size: 15 residues. Here the CDR3 DNA reads TGTGCCAGCAGTACGCAACTAGCGGGGAGGGATGAGCAGTTCTTC. This translates into CASSTQLAGRDEQFF.

This clonotype was observed a few times. J is TRBJ1-1 and V is TRBV7-9; no reliable D call. The V gene's germline CDR1 is SEHNR and CDR2 FQNEAQ (reference sequence). This CDR3 contains 14 residues. Trimming pared 1 base from V and 1 base from J, leaving 7 bases between. CDR3 DNA sequence: TGTGCCAGCAGCTTAGGCAGCCAGAACACTGAAGCTTTCTTT. Translating gives CASSLGSQNTEAFF.

In this sample, this clonotype turned up many times. The chain joins TRBV12-3 or TRBV12-4 to TRBJ2-5; the D is unclear. V was pared by 5 bases and J by 0 bases, with 13 bases between. This CDR3 region has 15 residues. CDR3 region: CASSDHHSYQETQYF. CDR3 bases: TGTGCCAGCAGTGACCACCACAGCTACCAAGAGACCCAGTACTTC.

In its sample, this clonotype was seen a few times. This chain links TRBV20-1 with TRBJ2-6; tentative D call: TRBD1 (5 bases). Deletions cut 6 bases from V and 3 bases from J, with 12 bases between. The CDR3 has 14 amino acids. Germline values: CDR1 DFQATT, CDR2 SNEGSKA (reference sequence). The CDR3 region has the DNA TGCAGTGCCGAATCAGGGTATGGGGCCAACGTCCTGACTTTC. Its protein is CSAESGYGANVLTF.